This T cell receptor beta chain was sequenced in a study of a mutant IDH1 vaccine in newly diagnosed glioma. Study in general: Earlier therapy was either radiotherapy, temozolomide, or both, and most got both.

Clones were read by immunoSEQ multiplex PCR, and TCRdb kept only the in-frame ones, dropping some. The data hold about 88,000 clones, with around 79% observed a single time. Time point defined: baseline, week 1 (first vaccination visit). The treatment is: pre-vaccination baseline after standard-of-care therapy. Donor diagnoses consisted of new WHO grade 3 or 4 IDH1-mutant, ATRX-lost astrocytomas. This clone occurred once. V lost 6 bases, J lost 1 base, and 11 bases lay in between. CDR1 is MGHDK and CDR2 is SYGVNS in the germline V gene. This CDR3 region has 14 residues. The rearrangement joins TRBV25-1 to TRBJ2-3, with D tentatively TRBD1 or TRBD2 (5 bases each). This specimen was PBMCs, taken from a glioma patient treated with radiotherapy, temozolomide or both. This sequence originates from a man aged 40-55 years with glioma. Some clones in this sample may be carry-over from other donors' samples. CDR3 sequence: CASSARGGTDTQYF. CDR3 coding DNA: TGTGCCAGCAGCGCACGAGGGGGCACAGATACGCAGTATTTT.